The sequence of this T cell receptor beta chain was determined in a study of Graves' ophthalmopathy and Graves' hyperthyroidism. Trimming cost V 5 bases and J 4 bases, with 13 bases left between them. Germline V CDR1 and CDR2: SEHNR, FQNEAQ (reference sequence). This CDR3 region has 14 residues. This clonotype was detected a few times. TCR beta CDR3 amplification used RNA transcripts. HTBI primers were used in a first-round RT-PCR, which preceded a second-round multiplex PCR. TCRdb re-called the multiplex PCR reads through MiXCR, storing one row per CDR3 protein. Of about 1.2 million distinct CDR3 sequences listed, about 35% were seen once; the top ten hold roughly 10%.

V is TRBV7-9 and J is TRBJ2-3, with D unresolved. Source material: peripheral blood or thyroid tissue (not recorded which). The receptor was derived from an adult man with Graves' hyperthyroidism. The CDR3 sequence: CASSPSVNADTQYF. The CDR3 bases are TGTGCCAGCAGCCCGTCGGTCAACGCAGATACGCAGTATTTT.